Here is one T cell receptor beta chain with its context. Its antigen is undetermined. Both 60 Vbeta primers and 13 Jbeta primers went into the PCR. Only in-frame clones appear in the TCRdb table, and some are missing; sequencing was by immunoSEQ multiplex PCR. The sample lists 90,000 to 140,000 clones; around 75% were seen once. This sample was included in a study of cytomegalovirus exposure and HLA in healthy donors. Whole-study results and caveats: In an earlier analysis, in several hundred donors, most V segments appeared productive either ~90% or ~30% of the time. When analyzed later, the rates of TCR association showed variation by HLA locus, with DRB1 the most and HLA-C the fewest.

V lost 3 bases and J lost 5; bases outside the gene matches: 8. CDR1 and CDR2 from the germline V gene are KGHSH and LQKENI. The CDR3 has 15 residues. The chain joins TRBV18 to TRBJ2-7; 9 nucleotides agree with TRBD1. The receptor comes from a man younger than 45 in good health and CMV-seronegative. Sequencing input: PBMCs. The CDR3: CASSPGQGTTNEQYF. Here the CDR3 DNA reads TGTGCCAGCTCACCGGGACAGGGAACGACGAACGAGCAGTACTTC.